This TCR beta chain was identified during a study of OX40 agonist ivuxolimab in advanced cancers. The study in broad terms: Ivuxolimab was an agonistic, fully human IgG2 monoclonal antibody directed against OX40 (CD134), a costimulatory receptor. Intravenous ivuxolimab was administered to patients every 2 weeks at six dose levels: 0.01, 0.1, 0.3, 1.5, 3 and 10 mg/kg. Three dose-escalation patients achieved partial responses, one with hepatocellular carcinoma and two with cutaneous melanoma. The purpose of peripheral TCRbeta sequencing was to test whether ivuxolimab changed TCR sequence diversity and led to clonal T-cell expansion. Patients were allowed to have had prior anti-PD-1, anti-PD-L1 or anti-CTLA-4 therapy, and approximately 39% of the dose-escalation patients had been treated with checkpoint inhibitors. In the dose-escalation cohort, 82.7% of patients were male, and the mean age was around 60 years, with a range of roughly 23 to 85. The paper covers the monotherapy dose-escalation part of the phase I ivuxolimab trial, which included N = 52 patients. Among the roughly 50 dose-escalation patients, about 20 had hepatocellular carcinoma, approximately 15 melanoma, 9 renal cell carcinoma and 9 head and neck cancer. On the study overall, not on this receptor specifically: At doses of 0.1 to 3.0 mg/kg, clonal expansion of both CD4+ and CD8+ T cells in blood was seen between baseline and week 6. After ivuxolimab, expanded clones were on average more numerous among CD8+ T cells than among CD4+ T cells. Antigen specificity was not determined for the clonally expanded peripheral T cells. Low levels of normalized T-cell clonal expansion were also shown by some nonresponding patients. In the 0.1-3.0 mg/kg groups, partial responders were among the patients with the lowest normalized peripheral clonal expansion, particularly in CD8+ T cells.

To sequence the TCRbeta CDR3 region, genomic DNA was isolated from the sorted cells. TCRbeta CDR3 regions were sequenced using the immunoSEQ Assay. Entries here come from immuneACCESS through TCRdb and include only in-frame sequences with V and J called. Some clones fail to appear in such tables; in the studies checked, an unresolved V gene covers under half of the shortfall, and the cause of the remainder is unknown. The sample table lists about 22,000 clones, 65% to 90% of them with a count of one. The top ten clonotypes cover approximately 30% of the sample. For this clone: Its antigen is currently not known. There are no base qualities to consult, and no much larger clone falls within one base.

The germline V gene yields SNHLY for CDR1 and FYNNEI for CDR2. Trimming leaves V shorter by 6 bases and J shorter by 4 bases, with the junction holding 14 bases beyond the gene matches. Including the terminal cysteine and phenylalanine, the CDR3 comprises 16 residues. The CDR3 DNA has 48 bases and is translated from base 1. The trial excluded patients who had a history of autoimmune disease or who were on systemic immunosuppression. Peripheral blood for TCR sequencing was collected from all dose cohorts at baseline, on cycle 4 day 1, and on cycle 7 day 1. Samples were obtained from an open-label, multicenter, first-in-human phase I dose-escalation trial of ivuxolimab. Adults with locally advanced or metastatic melanoma, renal cell, hepatocellular, or head and neck squamous cell carcinoma were enrolled in the trial. Before TCR sequencing, CD4+ T cells and CD8+ T cells from peripheral blood were sorted into separate populations.

This receptor was identified in an adult with an advanced solid tumor such as melanoma, head and neck, liver or kidney cancer. This sequence uses TRBV2 and TRBJ1-1; 7 bases in the middle match TRBD1. The sample in question was CD4+ or CD8+ T cells sorted from blood, obtained in a trial of the OX40 agonist ivuxolimab. The DNA is as follows: TGTGCCAGCAGAGAGGAGGGGGCGAGATCTTTCACTGAAGCTTTCTTT. Its protein reads: CASREEGARSFTEAFF.